This T cell receptor beta chain stems from a study of OX40 agonist ivuxolimab in advanced cancers. In this sample, this clone turned up a few times. Its specificity is not known. Notes on the study in general: Relative to CD4+, CD8+ T cells held more expanded clones on average. The CD4+ and CD8+ T cells in the blood had expanded clonally by week 6 at 0.1 to 3.0 mg/kg.

The protocol was immunoSEQ multiplex PCR, while the TCRdb copy is restricted to in-frame clones and leaves out a portion. The data contain approximately 38,000 clones, 75% to 85% of them singletons. Germline V gene lookup returns CDR1 SGHDT and CDR2 YYEEEE. Trimming took off 4 bases at V and 0 bases at J, with 13 bases between the two ends. The CDR3 is 15 amino acids. The receptor comes from an adult with an advanced solid tumor such as melanoma, head and neck, liver or kidney cancer. The input for sequencing was CD4+ or CD8+ T cells sorted from blood, taken in a trial of the OX40 agonist ivuxolimab. V usage is TRBV5-6 and J usage is TRBJ1-1; D not resolved. The CDR3 spells CASSPLWGMNTEAFF. Written as DNA, the CDR3 is TGTGCCAGCAGCCCCCTGTGGGGTATGAACACTGAAGCTTTCTTT.